Each of the 2 T cell receptor beta chains below was sequenced from the same sample in a study of blood T cell repertoires in COVID-19. Assay: immunoSEQ multiplex PCR; the TCRdb copy retains only in-frame clones and omits some. The sample holds around 200,000 clones, roughly 84% seen once. The sequencing sample was made of peripheral blood. These receptors all stem from an elderly woman with active or convalescent COVID-19.

The V gene is TRBV9, the J gene TRBJ2-6; D perhaps matches TRBD2 (5 bases). This CDR3 has 14 amino acids. Looked up from germline, CDR1 is SGDLS and CDR2 is YYNGEE. Trimming took off 4 bases at V and 8 bases at J, with 13 bases between the two ends. CDR3 region: CASSRGPGSNVLTF. The CDR3, as DNA: TGTGCCAGCAGCCGAGGGCCGGGATCCAACGTCCTGACTTTC. Based on the CDR3 plus reference TRBV9 and TRBJ2-6, the full variable domain is DSGVTQTPKHLITATGQRVTLRCSPRSGDLSVYWYQQSLDQGLQFLIQYYNGEERAKGNILERFSAQQFPDLHSELNLSSLELGDSALYFCASSRGPGSNVLTFGAGSRLTVL.

The gene calls are TRBV6-5 and TRBJ2-7; no firm D call. The germline V gene encodes CDR1 MNHEY and CDR2 SVGAGI. The ends were cut back, 5 bases at V and 0 bases at J, with 5 bases in the middle. This CDR3 has 12 amino acids. Here the CDR3 reads CASSTFSYEQYF. The CDR3 nucleotides are TGTGCCAGCAGTACATTCTCCTACGAGCAGTACTTC.